The 29 T cell receptor beta chains below were found in one sample sequenced in a study of T cells after yellow fever vaccination. TCRdb reanalysed the 5' RACE reads using MiXCR and keeps one entry per CDR3 protein. The sample has 150,000 to 200,000 distinct CDR3 sequences, 9.3% seen once; the top ten hold about a third. The sequences come from CD8+ T cells sorted from PBMCs, collected 45 days after the yellow fever booster vaccination. Receptors originate from a man between 18 and 35 years old who received the YFV17D yellow fever vaccine.

The V call is TRBV27, the J call TRBJ1-6; D is unresolved. Germline CDR1 is MNHEY and CDR2 is SMNVEV (reference sequence). Trimming stripped 0 bases from V and 7 bases from J, with 10 bases between. CDR3 length equals 15 residues. The CDR3 DNA sequence: TGTGCCAGCAGTTTATCGACATTTCCGAATTCACCCCTCCACTTT. Translating gives CASSLSTFPNSPLHF.

V is TRBV11-2 and J is TRBJ2-2; possibly TRBD2 for D (5 bases). Trimming shortened V by 2 bases and J by 0 bases, and 13 bases separated the two germline ends. From germline, CDR1 is SGHAT and CDR2 FQNNGV. The CDR3 is 17 amino acids. The CDR3 sequence: CASSLLRAGANTGELFF. CDR3 coding DNA: TGTGCCAGCAGCTTATTGAGGGCGGGCGCGAACACCGGGGAGCTGTTTTTT.

The chain uses TRBV4-3 and TRBJ2-5; D gene uncertain. The germline V and J ends were trimmed by 1 base and 1 base, with 4 bases remaining between them. The germline gives CDR1 LGHNA, CDR2 YSLEER. This CDR3 has 13 amino acids. For the CDR3, the DNA is TGCGCCAGCAGCCAAGGGACCCAAGAGACCCAGTACTTC. Translating it yields CASSQGTQETQYF.

The table lists this clonotype with many counts. The chain couples TRBV4-3 to TRBJ2-7; D tentatively reads TRBD1 or TRBD2 (5 bases each). Germline V gives CDR1 LGHNA, CDR2 YSLEER. This CDR3 is 17 amino acids long. V was shortened by 0 bases and J by 4 bases, with 19 bases between the two germline ends. CDR3 coding DNA: TGCGCCAGCAGCCAAGATCGGAGTGGGGGATCGGGGTACGAGCAGTACTTC. Its translation is CASSQDRSGGSGYEQYF.

This clonotype has more than one count but fewer than ten. The chain couples TRBV7-6 to TRBJ2-3; TRBD1 aligns across 8 bases. The junction had 1 base not matched to a gene; V was cut back by 5 bases and J by 6 bases. The CDR3 runs 12 residues. The germline gives CDR1 SGHVS, CDR2 FNYEAQ. DNA of the CDR3: TGTGCCAGCAGCAACAGGGGGGATACGCAGTATTTT. Its protein product is CASSNRGDTQYF. Combining the CDR3 with reference TRBV7-6 and TRBJ2-3 gives the whole variable domain GAGVSQSPRYKVTKRGQDVALRCDPISGHVSLYWYRQALGQGPEFLTYFNYEAQQDKSGLPNDRFSAERPEGSISTLTIQRTEQRDSAMYRCASSNRGDTQYFGPGTRLTVL.

The rearrangement uses TRBV7-9 and TRBJ1-3; D uncertain. V was cut by 0 bases and J by 4 bases, with 7 bases left in between. Per germline, CDR1 SEHNR and CDR2 FQNEAQ (reference sequence). The CDR3 contains 14 residues. The CDR3 region has the DNA TGTGCCAGCAGCTTAGCGTTGGAGGGAAACACCATATATTTT. This codes for CASSLALEGNTIYF. The variable domain in full, completed from reference TRBV7-9 and TRBJ1-3, reads DTGVSQNPRHKITKRGQNVTFRCDPISEHNRLYWYRQTLGQGPEFLTYFQNEAQLEKSRLLSDRFSAERPKGSFSTLEIQRTEQGDSAMYLCASSLALEGNTIYFGEGSWLTVV.

The sample holds a few counts of this clonotype. V usage is TRBV11-2 and J usage is TRBJ2-1; TRBD2 agrees at 10 bases. Trimming removed 5 bases from V and 7 bases from J; junction bases left unmatched: 2. CDR1 SGHAT and CDR2 FQNNGV come from the germline V gene. The CDR3 is 13 amino acids. CDR3 protein: CASSTGLANEQFF. CDR3 coding DNA: TGTGCCAGCAGCACGGGACTAGCGAATGAGCAGTTCTTC.

Ten or more counts support this clonotype. The gene calls are TRBV7-3 and TRBJ2-3; D call uncertain. Germline V gene lookup returns CDR1 SGHTA and CDR2 FQGTGA. Trimming took 2 bases from V and 5 from J, leaving 8 bases between them. The length of the CDR3 is 13 residues. The CDR3, as DNA: TGTGCCAGCAGCTTAGTCCCCGGAGATACGCAGTATTTT. Its protein product is CASSLVPGDTQYF.

V gene TRBV10-3 combines with J gene TRBJ1-1; D gene ambiguous. V was cut by 2 bases and J by 2 bases, with 6 bases left in between. The CDR3 spans 13 residues. CDR1 is ENHRY and CDR2 is SYGVKD in the germline V gene. The CDR3 region has the DNA TGTGCCATCAGTGAGGGTGGCAACACTGAAGCTTTCTTT. It is translated as CAISEGGNTEAFF.

V gene TRBV20-1 combines with J gene TRBJ1-5; D ambiguous. With 6 bases removed from V and 3 bases from J, the gap between germline ends came to 12 bases. The germline V gene encodes CDR1 DFQATT and CDR2 SNEGSKA (reference sequence). The CDR3 is made up of 13 amino acids. CDR3: CSAGGRLNQPQHF. The CDR3 DNA reads as TGCAGTGCGGGAGGACGGCTCAATCAGCCCCAGCATTTT.

In its sample, this clonotype was seen a few times. The CDR3 loop is CAISVGESYEQYV. CDR3 sequence (DNA): TGTGCCATCAGTGTAGGAGAGTCCTACGAGCAGTACGTC. The chain has TRBV10-3 and TRBJ2-7, with D uncertain. The CDR3 runs 13 residues. Germline V CDR1 and CDR2: ENHRY, SYGVKD. Trimming pared 4 bases from V and 1 base from J, leaving 8 bases between.

The V and J genes are TRBV7-2 and TRBJ2-2, with no clear D. The germline V gene encodes CDR1 SGHTA and CDR2 FQGNSA. Trimming removed 2 bases from V and 3 bases from J, with 4 bases in between. CDR3 length: 13 amino acids. CDR3 in DNA: TGTGCCAGCAGCTTATCTTACACCGGGGAGCTGTTTTTT. Its translation: CASSLSYTGELFF.

This clonotype was found a few times. This chain links TRBV6-1 with TRBJ2-7; 8 nucleotides line up with TRBD1. The V gene end was trimmed by 2 bases and the J gene end by 3 bases; junction bases not matched to a gene: 6. This CDR3 region has 15 residues. The germline CDR1 and CDR2 sequences are MNHNS and SASEGT. CDR3 sequence: CASSESQGVGYEQYF. Written as DNA, the CDR3 is TGTGCCAGCAGTGAATCACAGGGGGTGGGCTACGAGCAGTACTTC.

This clonotype was counted between two and nine times. V usage is TRBV5-1 and J usage is TRBJ2-7; 7 nucleotides line up with TRBD1. The CDR3 is 16 amino acids. V lost 7 bases, J lost 2 bases, and 15 bases stayed unmatched. From germline, CDR1 is SGHRS and CDR2 YFSETQ. CDR3 region: CASGPGQRSSTYEQYF. CDR3 nucleotide sequence: TGCGCCAGCGGACCGGGACAGCGGTCGTCTACCTACGAGCAGTACTTC.

This clonotype has a count of ten or more. The chain employs TRBV4-1 and TRBJ2-7, with 7 bases identical to TRBD2. Trimming cost V 1 base and J 6 bases; bases outside gene matches: 0. Germline CDR1 reads MGHRA; CDR2 reads YSYEKL. The CDR3 length is 12 residues. The CDR3 spells CASSQGGGEQYF. Here the CDR3 DNA reads TGCGCCAGCAGCCAAGGGGGGGGCGAGCAGTACTTC.

This chain connects TRBV5-1 to TRBJ2-2; a possible D gene is TRBD2 (6 bases). V lost 1 base and J 4 bases, leaving 11 bases between the germline ends. This CDR3 comprises 15 residues. CDR1 SGHRS and CDR2 YFSETQ come from the germline V gene. Written as DNA, the CDR3 is TGCGCCAGCAGCTTGTCGGGGGATGTCACCGGGGAGCTGTTTTTT. Protein sequence: CASSLSGDVTGELFF.

This clonotype was observed a few times. J is TRBJ1-2 and V is TRBV27; D remains ambiguous. This CDR3 has 11 amino acids. Trimming removed 8 bases at V and 6 bases at J, with 10 bases between. The germline V gene has CDR1 MNHEY and CDR2 SMNVEV (reference sequence). CDR3 bases: TGTGCCAGCGGCGCCGTTGATGGCTACACCTTC. This gives the protein CASGAVDGYTF.

J is TRBJ2-7 and V is TRBV7-8; 8 bases match TRBD2. V lost 5 bases and J lost 4; bases outside the gene matches: 10. CDR3 length: 15 residues. Germline V lookup: CDR1 SGHVS, CDR2 FQNEAQ. The DNA of the CDR3 is TGTGCCAGCAGCCCCCCTCGGGGGGGCGAGTACGAGCAGTACTTC. Its translation is CASSPPRGGEYEQYF.

This clonotype was detected a few times. The V gene is TRBV7-2, the J gene TRBJ1-1; D call uncertain. The CDR3 length is 13 residues. Germline V gives CDR1 SGHTA, CDR2 FQGNSA. Trimming left V 4 bases short and J 11 bases short, with 17 bases between. CDR3 loop: CASSYGSFDWAFF. Written as DNA, the CDR3 is TGTGCCAGCAGCTATGGGTCCTTCGATTGGGCTTTCTTT. The full variable domain, with the rest looked up from reference TRBV7-2 and TRBJ1-1, is GAGVSQSPSNKVTEKGKDVELRCDPISGHTALYWYRQSLGQGLEFLIYFQGNSAPDKSGLPSDRFSAERTGGSVSTLTIQRTQQEDSAVYLCASSYGSFDWAFFGQGTRLTVV.

The V and J genes are TRBV6-6 and TRBJ2-3; perhaps TRBD1 as D (5 bases). Germline CDR1 is MNHNY and CDR2 is SVGAGI (reference sequence). There are 14 residues in the CDR3. V lost 0 bases and J 2 bases, leaving 6 bases between the germline ends. CDR3 DNA sequence: TGTGCCAGCAGTTACTCCAGGGCCACAGATACGCAGTATTTT. Amino acid sequence: CASSYSRATDTQYF.

This chain joins TRBV6-2 or TRBV6-3 and TRBJ1-5; 8 bases fit TRBD1. CDR3 size: 13 residues. The V and J ends lost 4 bases and 4 bases, in that order; junction bases with no gene match: 0. In germline, CDR1 is MNHEY, CDR2 SVGEGT. CDR3 protein: CASSWTGNQPQHF. The CDR3 region has the DNA TGTGCCAGCAGTTGGACAGGGAATCAGCCCCAGCATTTT.

This clonotype was counted many times. The gene calls are TRBV6-1 and TRBJ2-7; no definite D call. Germline loops: CDR1 MNHNS, CDR2 SASEGT. V was shortened by 6 bases and J by 3 bases, with 12 bases between the two germline ends. CDR3 length equals 13 residues. This CDR3 is CASRSHTDYEQYF. As DNA, the CDR3 is TGTGCCAGCAGGTCCCACACGGACTACGAGCAGTACTTC.

This clonotype was recorded a few times. The J gene is TRBJ2-7, the V gene TRBV10-3; D unclear. Germline V gene sequence: CDR1 ENHRY, CDR2 SYGVKD. This CDR3 spans 13 amino acids. V gave up 5 bases and J gave up 2 bases, with 10 bases separating them. The CDR3 reads CAISLGKTYEQYV. In nucleotides, the CDR3 is TGTGCCATCAGTTTAGGGAAAACCTACGAGCAGTACGTC.

This chain links TRBV2 with TRBJ2-7; TRBD1 or TRBD2 may be the D gene (5 bases each). The germline CDR1 and CDR2 sequences are SNHLY and FYNNEI. The CDR3 has 16 amino acids. V shed 5 bases and J shed 0 bases, with 17 bases lying between them. CDR3 nucleotide sequence: TGTGCCAGCAGTTCGGACGGGGCCCCATTCTCCTACGAGCAGTACTTC. This codes for CASSSDGAPFSYEQYF. Drawing the rest from reference TRBV2 and TRBJ2-7, the complete variable domain is EPEVTQTPSHQVTQMGQEVILRCVPISNHLYFYWYRQILGQKVEFLVSFYNNEISEKSEIFDDQFSVERPDGSNFTLKIRSTKLEDSAMYFCASSSDGAPFSYEQYFGPGTRLTVT.

A few counts support this clonotype. The chain has TRBV5-1 and TRBJ2-1; 8 bases are a match to TRBD1. This CDR3 region has 12 residues. V was pared by 10 bases and J by 10 bases, with 10 bases of the junction left unmatched. CDR1 SGHRS and CDR2 YFSETQ come from the germline V gene. This CDR3 is CARDRRPSEQFF. The CDR3 DNA reads TGCGCCCGGGACAGGAGGCCATCGGAGCAGTTCTTC.

V is TRBV7-9 and J is TRBJ2-5; D not resolved. The germline V gene has CDR1 SEHNR and CDR2 FQNEAQ (reference sequence). The ends were cut back, 1 base at V and 5 bases at J, with 14 bases in the middle. This CDR3 is built from 15 residues. CDR3 region: CASSLDSSGSETQYF. Here the CDR3 DNA reads TGTGCCAGCAGCTTAGACTCTAGTGGGTCTGAGACCCAGTACTTC.

The chain joins TRBV7-3 to TRBJ1-2; 8 positions agree with TRBD1. Germline-derived CDR1 and CDR2 are SGHTA and FQGTGA. The CDR3 has 15 amino acids. The V and J ends lost 3 bases and 6 bases, in that order; junction bases with no gene match: 9. The CDR3 DNA sequence: TGTGCCAGCAGCTTGGCCCGGACAGGGAAAGATGGCTACACCTTC. Its translation is CASSLARTGKDGYTF.

The sample holds a few counts of this clonotype. V is TRBV14 and J is TRBJ2-7; D remains ambiguous. The CDR3 loop spans 13 amino acids. The germline gives CDR1 SGHDN, CDR2 FVKESK. V lost 6 bases, J lost 1 base, and 10 bases lay in between. The CDR3, as DNA: TGTGCCAGCAGTCGGTTCGGGTCCTACGAGCAGTACGTC. Translating it yields CASSRFGSYEQYV.

This sequence joins TRBV29-1 and TRBJ2-3, with D possibly being TRBD1 or TRBD2 (6 bases each). Germline CDR1 and CDR2: SQVTM and ANQGSEA. This CDR3 comprises 14 residues. V was trimmed by 7 bases and J by 2 bases, leaving 16 bases between them. The chain's CDR3 is CSAEGGGSTDTQYF. The CDR3 DNA reads TGCAGCGCCGAGGGGGGCGGATCCACAGATACGCAGTATTTT.